This is a list of T cell receptor beta chains from one sample in a study of graft-versus-host responses after intestinal transplantation. The repertoire was sequenced with immunoSEQ multiplex PCR; TCRdb's copy has only in-frame clones and lacks some. The sample holds about 13,000 clones, around 70% seen once. The source was ileum tissue, collected 16 days after intestinal transplant. These receptor sequences come from a human patient who received an intestinal transplant, so some T cells may come from the graft donor. Both conserved end residues are part of each CDR3.

TRBV19 | CAPTWGPRGANVLTF
TRBV11-2 | CASSLSWTKYNSPLHF
TRBV6-5 | CASSVDRGNTGELFF
TRBV7-3 | CARRPTRSLSSYNEQFF
TRBV29-1 | CSVREGGYTEAFF
TRBV4-3 | CASSQDARGPSTEAFF
TRBV15 | CATSRDHPGGATPLHF
TRBV7-9 | CASSVRQGITGNTIYF
TRBV19 | CASSARTGTGDTEAFF
TRBV6-6 | CASSPQGAWEQYF
TRBV25-1 | CASRGRTGKDTQYF
TRBV9 | CASSTPGGINEKLFF
TRBV6-1 | CAAGRERPQEQFF
TRBV25-1 | CASSEWTPGARSYEQFF
TRBV10-3 | CAISESLAGGYNEQFF
TRBV5-1 | CASSLLGFLYRTSGVREQFF
TRBV7-8 | CASSSAAVIPEETQYF
TRBV4-1 | CASSQALAVSAYEQYF
TRBV10-3 | CAIRNIVGSVGPDTQYF
TRBV6-1 | CASSEPRTGGYEQYF
TRBV4-1 | CASSQVGGVPLEQYF
TRBV28 | CASRVGVKNIQYF
TRBV10-3 | CAISEPAGSSYEQYF
TRBV14 | CASSHGRDRLYGYTF
TRBV15 | CATSRDGGASYEQYF
TRBV25-1 | CASSEKARTGGRETQYF
TRBV9 | CASSVSGGGQPQHF
TRBV27 | CASRPSGILLEQYF
TRBV18 | CASSPMAGGHNEQFF
TRBV10-3 | CAISESTGGNEQFF
TRBV7-7 | CASSPLGGVQSGELFF
TRBV2 | CASNAPENEKLFF
TRBV5-1 | CASSSGGEPHYEQLF
TRBV10-2 | CASKDSGSYEQYF
TRBV2 | CASTTRRLAGLIREQYF
TRBV5-4 | CASSTRTSGGAGEQFF
TRBV6-1 | CASTKRQGSQETQYF
TRBV10-3 | CAIGKGGVYNEQFF
TRBV9 | CASSGDRGAVDTQYF
TRBV19 | CASGTGWNQPQHF
TRBV18 | CASSPMTGTNTIYF
TRBV9 | CASSVGGVAPIQYF
TRBV29-1 | CSVKYTQETQYF
TRBV5-6 | CASSPGTGNQPQHF